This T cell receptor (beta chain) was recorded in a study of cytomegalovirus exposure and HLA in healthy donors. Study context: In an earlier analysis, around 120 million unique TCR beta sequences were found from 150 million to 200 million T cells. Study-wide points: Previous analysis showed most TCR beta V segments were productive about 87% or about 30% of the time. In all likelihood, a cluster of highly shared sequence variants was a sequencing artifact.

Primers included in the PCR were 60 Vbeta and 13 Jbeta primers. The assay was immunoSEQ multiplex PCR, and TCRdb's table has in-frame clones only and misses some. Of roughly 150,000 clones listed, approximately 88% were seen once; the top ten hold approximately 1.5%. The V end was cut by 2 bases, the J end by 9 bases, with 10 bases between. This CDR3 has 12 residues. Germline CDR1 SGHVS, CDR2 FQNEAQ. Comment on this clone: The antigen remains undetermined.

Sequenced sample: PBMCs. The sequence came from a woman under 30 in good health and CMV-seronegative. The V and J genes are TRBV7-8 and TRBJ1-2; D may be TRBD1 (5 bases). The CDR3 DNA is TGTGCCAGCAGCTTAACCGGGGGGAGCTACACCTTC. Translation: CASSLTGGSYTF.